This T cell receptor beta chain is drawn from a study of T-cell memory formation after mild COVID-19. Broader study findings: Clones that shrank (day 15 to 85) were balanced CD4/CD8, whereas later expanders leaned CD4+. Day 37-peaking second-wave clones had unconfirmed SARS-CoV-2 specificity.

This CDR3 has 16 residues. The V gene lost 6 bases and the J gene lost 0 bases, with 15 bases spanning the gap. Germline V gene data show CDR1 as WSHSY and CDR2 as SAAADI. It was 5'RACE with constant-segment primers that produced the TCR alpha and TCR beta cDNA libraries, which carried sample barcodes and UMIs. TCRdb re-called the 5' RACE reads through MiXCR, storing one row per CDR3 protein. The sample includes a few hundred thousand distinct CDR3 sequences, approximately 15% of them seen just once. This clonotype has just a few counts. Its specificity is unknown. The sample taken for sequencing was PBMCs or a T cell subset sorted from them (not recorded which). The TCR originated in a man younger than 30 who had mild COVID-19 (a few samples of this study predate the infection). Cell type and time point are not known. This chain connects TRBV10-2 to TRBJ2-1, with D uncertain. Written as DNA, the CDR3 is TGCGCCAGCAGAGACCTACAAAAGAGCTCCTACAATGAGCAGTTCTTC. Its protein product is CASRDLQKSSYNEQFF.